This T cell receptor beta chain was documented in a study of CD8 T cells in ankylosing spondylitis. This clonotype was detected a few times. Its antigen remains unidentified. MiXCR was run by TCRdb on the 5' RACE reads, yielding one entry per CDR3 protein. Of roughly 250,000 distinct CDR3 sequences in the sample, approximately 10% are singletons; the top ten hold 2.6%. CDR1 is SEHNR and CDR2 is FQNEAQ in the germline V gene (reference sequence). V shed 3 bases, J shed 1 base, and the junction held 3 bases outside the gene matches. CDR3 size: 14 residues. Regarding the study as a whole: Researchers reportedly found disease-linked clones significantly enriched in matched ankylosing spondylitis synovial fluid. Peripheral blood samples showed relatively rare disease-linked clones, and these clones were CD8+. One TCR beta motif, made up of eight highly homologous variants, appeared characteristic of ankylosing spondylitis blood. Earlier reports found some motif variants in synovial fluid and blood in reactive arthritis.

The clonotype was recovered from a male donor with ankylosing spondylitis or in good health (not recorded which). Sequences were obtained from blood, either unsorted or a sorted T cell fraction (not recorded which). The chain has TRBV7-9 and TRBJ2-7; TRBD1 agrees at 7 bases. CDR3 amino acids: CASSLTGFSYEQYF. The CDR3 DNA follows: TGTGCCAGCAGCTTGACAGGGTTTTCCTACGAGCAGTACTTC.